This entry concerns a single TCR beta chain. The antigen remains unidentified. Bulk and single-cell libraries used iRepertoire multiplex PCR with TCR subtype-specific primers. Multiplex PCR targeting V, D and J genes made bulk TCR beta libraries. With the multiplex PCR reads reprocessed, TCRdb shows one record per CDR3 protein and no DNA. The sample includes 6,500 to 7,500 distinct CDR3 sequences. The CDR3 sequence is 18 residues long. The germline CDR1 and CDR2 sequences are DFQATT and SNEGSKA (reference sequence). The patients sequenced had a carbamazepine-induced Stevens-Johnson syndrome or toxic epidermal necrolysis reaction. The sample comes from a study of T cells in severe cutaneous drug reactions. Whole-study context: Naranjo and ALDEN algorithms identified the culprit drug. Study observations and caveats: A public TCRbeta CDR3 appeared in all seven CBZ-SJS/TEN blister samples, averaging roughly 15%.

This TCR was sampled from a human donor with toxic epidermal necrolysis, a severe cutaneous drug reaction. The chain couples TRBV20-1 to TRBJ2-1; TCRdb's D gene call, TRBD2, goes unchecked for lack of DNA. The sample consisted of cells from a skin blister. The CDR3 reads CSARHASGRGGSYNEQFF.